The text below deals with one TCR beta chain. Its target is not known. CDR1 GTSNPN and CDR2 SVGIG come from the germline V gene (reference sequence). The CDR3 runs 12 residues. V lost 3 bases and J lost 1, with 6 bases in between. The sample comes from a study of CD8 T cells in ankylosing spondylitis. Study-level findings and limits: Relatively rare in peripheral blood, disease-linked clones were also CD8+. What seemed typical of ankylosing spondylitis blood was a TCR beta motif built from several highly homologous variants.

Making the TCR beta libraries involved quantitative 5'-RACE with molecular barcodes. MiXCR, applied by TCRdb to the 5' RACE reads, yields one record per CDR3 protein. Here the sample spans roughly 700,000 distinct CDR3 sequences, around 19% being singletons. The sequence was obtained from a male donor with ankylosing spondylitis. Input material: blood, either unsorted or a sorted T cell fraction (not recorded which). The chain joins TRBV30 to TRBJ1-1; a weak D match, TRBD1 (6 bases). In DNA form, the CDR3 reads TGTGCCTGGAGACAGGGGAACACTGAAGCTTTCTTT. It codes for CAWRQGNTEAFF.